The entry that follows covers one T cell receptor beta chain sequence. The antigen remains unidentified. The data stem from a study of neoadjuvant nivolumab and ipilimumab in lung cancer. Libraries were prepared by immunoSEQ multiplex PCR; TCRdb keeps only in-frame clonotypes and omits some of them. Of 10,000 to 15,000 clones listed, around 70% are singletons. General study points: Resected tumors had greater TCR richness and clonality than uninvolved lung. Higher pretherapy blood TCR richness went with higher resected-tumor richness.

Germline lookup yields CDR1 SQVTM and CDR2 ANQGSEA. The CDR3 contains 13 residues. Germline trimming cut 6 bases from V and 10 bases from J; bases unmatched to any gene: 8. This TCR was recovered from an adult with non-small cell lung cancer. Here the sequenced sample was peripheral blood, taken after neoadjuvant nivolumab, alone or with ipilimumab, at or shortly before surgery. J is TRBJ2-1 and V is TRBV29-1; TRBD1 agrees at 11 bases. The chain's CDR3 is CSVTGTGGREQFF. In DNA, the CDR3 is TGCAGCGTGACCGGGACAGGGGGTCGCGAGCAGTTCTTC.